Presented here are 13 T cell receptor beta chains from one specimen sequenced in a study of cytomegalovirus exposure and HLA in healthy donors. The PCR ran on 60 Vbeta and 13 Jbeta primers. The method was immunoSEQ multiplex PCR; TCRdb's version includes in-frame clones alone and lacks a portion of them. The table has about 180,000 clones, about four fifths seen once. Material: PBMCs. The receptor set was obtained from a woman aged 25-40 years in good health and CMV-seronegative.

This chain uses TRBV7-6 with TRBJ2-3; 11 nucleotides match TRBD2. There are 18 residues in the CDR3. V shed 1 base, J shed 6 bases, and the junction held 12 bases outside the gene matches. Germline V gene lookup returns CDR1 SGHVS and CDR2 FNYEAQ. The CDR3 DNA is TGTGCCAGCAGCTTAGAATTTAGCGGGGGGGCCTTTAGTGATACGCAGTATTTT. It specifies CASSLEFSGGAFSDTQYF.

CDR3 bases: TGCGCCAGCAGCCCTGACAGGGCCGGTGAGCAGTTCTTC. This sequence encodes CASSPDRAGEQFF. The chain is built from TRBV5-1 and TRBJ2-1; TRBD1 agrees at 7 bases. The CDR3 is 13 amino acids. Trimming took 4 bases from V and 9 from J; bases not matched to a gene: 7. Germline V CDR1 and CDR2: SGHRS, YFSETQ.

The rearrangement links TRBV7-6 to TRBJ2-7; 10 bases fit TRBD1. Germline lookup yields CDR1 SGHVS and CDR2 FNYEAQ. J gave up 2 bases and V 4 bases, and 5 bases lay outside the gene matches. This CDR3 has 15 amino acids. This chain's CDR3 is CASSSGQGTTYEQYF. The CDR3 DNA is TGTGCCAGCAGCTCGGGACAGGGGACCACCTACGAGCAGTACTTC. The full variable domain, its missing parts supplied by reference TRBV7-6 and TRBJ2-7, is GAGVSQSPRYKVTKRGQDVALRCDPISGHVSLYWYRQALGQGPEFLTYFNYEAQQDKSGLPNDRFSAERPEGSISTLTIQRTEQRDSAMYRCASSSGQGTTYEQYFGPGTRLTVT.

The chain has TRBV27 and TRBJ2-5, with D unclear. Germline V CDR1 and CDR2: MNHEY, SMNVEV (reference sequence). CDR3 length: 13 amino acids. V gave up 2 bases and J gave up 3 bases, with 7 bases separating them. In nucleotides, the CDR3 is TGTGCCAGCAGTTTACGAGGAGAAGAGACCCAGTACTTC. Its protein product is CASSLRGEETQYF.

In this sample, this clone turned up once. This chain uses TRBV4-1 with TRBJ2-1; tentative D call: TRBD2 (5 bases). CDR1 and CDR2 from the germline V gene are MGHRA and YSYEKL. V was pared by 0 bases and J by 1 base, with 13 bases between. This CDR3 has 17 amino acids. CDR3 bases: TGCGCCAGCAGCCAAGAGCGTCTAGCTGTATCCTACAATGAGCAGTTCTTC. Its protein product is CASSQERLAVSYNEQFF.

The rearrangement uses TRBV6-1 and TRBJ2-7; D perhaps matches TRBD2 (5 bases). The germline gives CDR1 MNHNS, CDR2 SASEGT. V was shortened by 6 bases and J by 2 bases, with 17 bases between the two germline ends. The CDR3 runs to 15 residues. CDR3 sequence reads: CASSLRGLNPYEQYF. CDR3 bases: TGTGCCAGCAGCCTGAGAGGACTTAACCCCTACGAGCAGTACTTC.

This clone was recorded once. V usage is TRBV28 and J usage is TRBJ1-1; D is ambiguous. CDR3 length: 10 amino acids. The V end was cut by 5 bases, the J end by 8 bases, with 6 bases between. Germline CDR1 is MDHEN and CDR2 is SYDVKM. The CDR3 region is CASSAFEAFF. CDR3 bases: TGTGCCAGCAGTGCGTTCGAAGCTTTCTTT.

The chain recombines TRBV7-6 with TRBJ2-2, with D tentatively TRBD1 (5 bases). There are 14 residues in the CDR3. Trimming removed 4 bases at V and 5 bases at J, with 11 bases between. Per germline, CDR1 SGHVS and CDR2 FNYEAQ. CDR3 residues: CASSSLKGTGELFF. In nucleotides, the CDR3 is TGTGCCAGCAGCTCCCTCAAGGGGACCGGGGAGCTGTTTTTT.

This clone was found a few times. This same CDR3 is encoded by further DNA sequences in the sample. This CDR3 reads CAWSVRGRQPQHF. As DNA, the CDR3 is TGTGCCTGGAGTGTACGGGGTCGTCAGCCCCAGCATTTT. This chain connects TRBV30 to TRBJ1-5; D not certain. Germline V lookup: CDR1 GTSNPN, CDR2 SVGIG (reference sequence). Trimming took off 0 bases at V and 6 bases at J, with 9 bases between the two ends. There are 13 residues in the CDR3.

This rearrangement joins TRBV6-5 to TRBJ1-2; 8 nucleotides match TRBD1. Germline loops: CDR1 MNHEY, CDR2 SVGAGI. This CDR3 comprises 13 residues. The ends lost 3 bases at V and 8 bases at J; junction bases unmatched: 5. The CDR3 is CASSYSTGEGYTF. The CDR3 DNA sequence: TGTGCCAGCAGTTATTCGACAGGGGAAGGCTACACCTTC.

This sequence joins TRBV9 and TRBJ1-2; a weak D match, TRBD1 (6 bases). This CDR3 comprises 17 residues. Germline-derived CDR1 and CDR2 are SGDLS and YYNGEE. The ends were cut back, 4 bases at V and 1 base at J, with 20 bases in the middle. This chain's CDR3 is CASSPRSGAFYNYGYTF. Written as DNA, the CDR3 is TGTGCCAGCAGCCCCCGTTCAGGGGCGTTCTATAACTATGGCTACACCTTC.

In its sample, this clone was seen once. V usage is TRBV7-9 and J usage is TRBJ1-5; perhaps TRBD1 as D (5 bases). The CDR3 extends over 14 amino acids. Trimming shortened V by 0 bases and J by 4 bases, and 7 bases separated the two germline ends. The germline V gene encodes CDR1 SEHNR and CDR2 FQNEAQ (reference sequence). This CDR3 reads CASSLAGANQPQHF. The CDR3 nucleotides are TGTGCCAGCAGCTTAGCAGGGGCTAATCAGCCCCAGCATTTT.

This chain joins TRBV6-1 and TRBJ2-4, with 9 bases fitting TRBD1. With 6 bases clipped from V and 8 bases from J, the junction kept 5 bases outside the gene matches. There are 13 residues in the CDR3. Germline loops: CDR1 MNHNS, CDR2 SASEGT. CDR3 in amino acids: CASRGTGRHIQYF. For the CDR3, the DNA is TGTGCCAGCAGAGGGACAGGGAGGCACATTCAGTACTTC.